The T cell receptor (beta chain) under discussion was sequenced for a study of T cells after yellow fever vaccination. Germline-derived CDR1 and CDR2 are MDHEN and SYDVKM. The CDR3 is 17 residues long. V lost 6 bases to trimming and J lost 0 bases; unmatched junction nucleotides: 9. Notes on this clonotype: Its antigen is not identified.

The authors made TCR cDNA by 5'RACE template switching, adding a universal primer site and UMIs. In TCRdb, the 5' RACE reads were re-called with MiXCR into one record per CDR3 protein. The data show about 320,000 distinct CDR3 sequences, about 10% seen once. General study findings and limits: Peaking on day 5 versus 15, the secondary response was faster but weaker. Most primary-vaccination clones recurred post-booster (roughly 97% CD4, 88% CD8).

This specimen was CD4+ T cells sorted from PBMCs, taken 45 days after the yellow fever booster vaccination. The clonotype comes from a man in his late teens or twenties who received the YFV17D yellow fever vaccine. The V call is TRBV28, the J call TRBJ2-2; TRBD1 matches at 8 bases. As DNA, the CDR3 is TGTGCCAGCAGACAAAAAAACAGGGGGTCGAACACCGGGGAGCTGTTTTTT. This sequence encodes CASRQKNRGSNTGELFF.